Each of the 2 T cell receptor beta chains below was sequenced from the same sample in a study of CD8+ T cells in alopecia areata. The authors extracted RNA and reverse transcribed it into cDNA as the sequencing template. Libraries were prepared by immunoSEQ multiplex PCR; TCRdb keeps only in-frame clonotypes and omits some of them. The data contain more than 200,000 clones, roughly two thirds of them seen just once; the ten biggest clones take up approximately 1.2%. The starting material was CD4+ T cells sorted from blood, obtained at week 0. All receptors come from a human donor with alopecia areata.

V is TRBV7-9 and J is TRBJ2-3; D is undetermined. The germline V gene has CDR1 SEHNR and CDR2 FQNEAQ (reference sequence). Deletions cut 4 bases from V and 1 base from J, with 6 bases between. This CDR3 is built from 13 residues. The CDR3 spells CASSSSGTDTQYF. The CDR3 region has the DNA TGTGCCAGCAGCTCGTCTGGCACAGATACGCAGTATTTT.

The rearrangement joins TRBV15 to TRBJ2-3, with D possibly being TRBD2 (5 bases). Germline V gene lookup returns CDR1 LNHNV and CDR2 YYDKDF (reference sequence). The CDR3 length is 16 residues. V was shortened by 0 bases and J by 0 bases, with 10 bases between the two germline ends. Here the CDR3 reads CATSRDTGVSTDTQYF. CDR3 DNA: TGTGCCACCAGCAGAGATACCGGGGTGAGCACAGATACGCAGTATTTT. The variable domain in full, with the rest retrieved from reference TRBV15 and TRBJ2-3, is DAMVIQNPRYQVTQFGKPVTLSCSQTLNHNVMYWYQQKSSQAPKLLFHYYDKDFNNEADTPDNFQSRRPNTSFCFLDIRSPGLGDTAMYLCATSRDTGVSTDTQYFGPGTRLTVL.